Below, one T cell receptor beta chain is given with its context. This clonotype was observed at least ten times. Its target antigen remains unknown. No much larger clone is present one base from it, and per-base qualities are unavailable. The data originate from a study of T cells after yellow fever vaccination (dated by TCRdb to the late 2010s). For the wider study: The SMART-Seq v4 Ultra Low Input RNA kit was used to prepare libraries from fractions with low cell numbers. To follow T-cell clones before and after both primary and booster YFV17D yellow fever vaccination, bulk TCR alpha and beta repertoires underwent longitudinal sequencing. Two healthy male donors, one aged 18 to 30 and one aged 30 to 40 years, made up the cohort. Bulk PBMC replicates and cell subsets were isolated from blood drawn at multiple timepoints before and after both primary and secondary immunization. Overall study outcomes, separate from this receptor: After the booster, most clones that had expanded after primary vaccination were detected again (around 97% of CD4 and under 90% of CD8), suggesting broad maintenance of memory. FACS-sorted repertoires could contain abundant contaminating clonotypes from the bulk population, so computational filtering was required. The study included only a couple of donors, which limits how far the findings can be generalized. Compared with the primary T-cell response, the secondary T-cell response was faster but weaker, reaching its peak on day 5 rather than on day 15. A small fraction of clonotypes appeared in both the CD4 and CD8 compartments, likely as a result of convergent recombination.

As encoded in the germline V gene, CDR1 is SGHTA while CDR2 is FQGNSA. The CDR3 sequence holds 14 residues, the cysteine and phenylalanine included. Of the read, only the CDR3 DNA is kept; its 42 bases are in frame from base 1. V gives up 0 bases and J gives up 0 bases, and the segment between their germline ends measures 6 bases. Synthesis of TCR cDNA relied on 5'RACE template switching, a step that introduced a universal primer site along with unique molecular identifiers. Priming of cDNA synthesis was performed from both the TCR alpha and TCR beta constant segments. Library amplification involved two PCR steps, and the second step added sample barcodes and sequencing adapters. Sequencing of libraries was performed on Illumina HiSeq 2500 (2x100 bp) or NovaSeq (2x150 bp). As for the original processing: MIGEC was used to demultiplex reads and collapse the reads into UMI consensus sequences, and MiXCR was used for V(D)J alignment. Vaccine-responding clonotypes were defined with edgeR using replicate PBMC samples, requiring FDR below 0.01 and a log2 fold change above 5 up to day 15. Each bulk clonotype received a CD4 or CD8 identity based on whether the sequenced CD4 or CD8 repertoire contained that clonotype at higher abundance. Clones were called with MiXCR by TCRdb after fastp trimmed the public reads at Q25, and only in-frame beta chains were retained. Rows are combined by CDR3 protein, so each entry shows the most common genes and DNA. TCRdb's processing, not the authors', yielded these V and J calls. The sample contains under 300,000 distinct CDR3 sequences, approximately 6.3% of them found a single time. The ten largest clones capture around 1.1% of the sample.

This specimen's treatment or condition label, per the study, means: live attenuated yellow fever vaccine strain. PBMCs were isolated from peripheral blood using a standard Ficoll-Paque protocol. Dynabeads CD4 and CD8 positive selection kits were used to isolate CD4 and CD8 T-cell fractions. RNA was extracted with TriZol from bulk PBMCs, CD4 and CD8 fractions, and dextramer-positive and dextramer-negative fractions. The origin of this receptor is a young man who received the YFV17D yellow fever vaccine. The sequencing here drew on CD4+ T cells sorted from PBMCs, taken on the day of the yellow fever booster vaccination. The V and J segments used are TRBV7-2 and TRBJ2-7, with the D gene too uncertain to name. The bases read TGTGCCAGCAGCTTAGCTGCTGACTCCTACGAGCAGTACTTC. The translation is CASSLAADSYEQYF. The CDR3, completed at both ends by the reference TRBV7-2 and TRBJ2-7 genes, gives the full variable domain GAGVSQSPSNKVTEKGKDVELRCDPISGHTALYWYRQSLGQGLEFLIYFQGNSAPDKSGLPSDRFSAERTGGSVSTLTIQRTQQEDSAVYLCASSLAADSYEQYFGPGTRLTVT.